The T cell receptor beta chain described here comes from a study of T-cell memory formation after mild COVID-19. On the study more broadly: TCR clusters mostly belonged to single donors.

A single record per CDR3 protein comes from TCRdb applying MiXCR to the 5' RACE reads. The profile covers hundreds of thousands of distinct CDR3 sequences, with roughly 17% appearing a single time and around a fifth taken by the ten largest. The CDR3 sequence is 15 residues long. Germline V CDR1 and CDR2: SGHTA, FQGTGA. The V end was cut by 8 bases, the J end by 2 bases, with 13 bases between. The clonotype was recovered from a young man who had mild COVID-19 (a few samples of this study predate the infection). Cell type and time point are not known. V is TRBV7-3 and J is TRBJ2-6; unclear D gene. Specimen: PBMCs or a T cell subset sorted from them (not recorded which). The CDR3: CASGRRVAGANVLTF. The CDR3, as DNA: TGTGCCAGCGGTAGGCGAGTAGCTGGGGCCAACGTCCTGACTTTC.